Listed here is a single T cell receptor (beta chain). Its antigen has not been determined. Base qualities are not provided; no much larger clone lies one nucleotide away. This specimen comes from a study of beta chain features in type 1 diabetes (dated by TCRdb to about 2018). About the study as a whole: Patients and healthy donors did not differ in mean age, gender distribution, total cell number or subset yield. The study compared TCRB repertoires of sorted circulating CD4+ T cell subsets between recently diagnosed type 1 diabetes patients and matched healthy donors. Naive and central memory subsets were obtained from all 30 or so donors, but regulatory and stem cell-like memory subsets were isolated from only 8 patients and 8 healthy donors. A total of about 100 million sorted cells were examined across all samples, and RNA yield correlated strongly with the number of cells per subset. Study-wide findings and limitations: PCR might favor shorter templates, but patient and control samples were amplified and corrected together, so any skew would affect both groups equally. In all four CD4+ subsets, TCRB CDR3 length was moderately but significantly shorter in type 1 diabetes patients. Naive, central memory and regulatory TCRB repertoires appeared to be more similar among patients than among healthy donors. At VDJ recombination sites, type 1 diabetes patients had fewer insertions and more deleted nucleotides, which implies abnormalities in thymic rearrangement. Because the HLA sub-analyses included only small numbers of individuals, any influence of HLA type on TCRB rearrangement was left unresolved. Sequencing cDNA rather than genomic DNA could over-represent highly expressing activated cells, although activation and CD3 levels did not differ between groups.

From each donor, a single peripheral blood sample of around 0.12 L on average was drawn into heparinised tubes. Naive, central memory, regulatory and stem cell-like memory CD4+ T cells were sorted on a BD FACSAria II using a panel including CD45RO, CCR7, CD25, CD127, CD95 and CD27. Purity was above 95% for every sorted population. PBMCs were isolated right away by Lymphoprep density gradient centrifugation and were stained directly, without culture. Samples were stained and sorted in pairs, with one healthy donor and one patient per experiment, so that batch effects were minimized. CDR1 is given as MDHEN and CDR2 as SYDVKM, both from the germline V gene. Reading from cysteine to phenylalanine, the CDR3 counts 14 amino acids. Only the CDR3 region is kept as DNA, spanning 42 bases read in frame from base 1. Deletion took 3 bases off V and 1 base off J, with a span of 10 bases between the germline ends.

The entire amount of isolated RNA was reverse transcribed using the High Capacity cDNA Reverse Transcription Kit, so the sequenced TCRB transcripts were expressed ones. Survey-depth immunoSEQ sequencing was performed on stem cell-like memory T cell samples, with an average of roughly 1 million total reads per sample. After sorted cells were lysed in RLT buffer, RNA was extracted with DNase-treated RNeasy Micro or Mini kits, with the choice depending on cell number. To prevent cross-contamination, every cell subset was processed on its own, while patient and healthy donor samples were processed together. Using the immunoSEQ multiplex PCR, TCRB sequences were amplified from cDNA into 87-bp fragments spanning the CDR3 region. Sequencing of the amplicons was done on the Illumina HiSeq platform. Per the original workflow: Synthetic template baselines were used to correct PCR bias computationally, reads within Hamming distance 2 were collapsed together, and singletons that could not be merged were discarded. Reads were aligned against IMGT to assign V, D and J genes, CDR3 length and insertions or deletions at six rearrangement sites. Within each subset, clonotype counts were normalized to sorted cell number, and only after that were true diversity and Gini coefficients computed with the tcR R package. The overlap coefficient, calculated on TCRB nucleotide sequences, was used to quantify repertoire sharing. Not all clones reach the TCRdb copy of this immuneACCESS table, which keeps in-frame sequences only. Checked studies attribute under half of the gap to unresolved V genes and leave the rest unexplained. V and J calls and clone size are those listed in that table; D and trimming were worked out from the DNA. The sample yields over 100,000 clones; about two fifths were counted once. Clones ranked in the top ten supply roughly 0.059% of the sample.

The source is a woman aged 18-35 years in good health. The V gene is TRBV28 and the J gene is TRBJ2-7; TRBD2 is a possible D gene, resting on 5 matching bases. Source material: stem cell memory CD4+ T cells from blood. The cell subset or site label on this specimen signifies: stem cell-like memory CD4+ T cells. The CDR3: CASSFPGGSYEQYF. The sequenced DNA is TGTGCCAGCAGTTTCCCAGGAGGTTCCTACGAGCAGTACTTC.